Below, 7 T cell receptor beta chains from the same sample are listed, as sequenced in a study of human T cells and chemical hapten exposure. From the 5' RACE reads, TCRdb called clonotypes with MiXCR, one entry per CDR3 protein. The sample yields about 110,000 distinct CDR3 sequences, 15% to 20% seen once. The total RNA was obtained from whole blood that was not fractionated. All receptors derive from a human donor in good health.

The chain joins TRBV23-1 to TRBJ1-4; D perhaps matches TRBD1 (6 bases). TRBV23-1 is noted as an ORF with a role that remains uncertain. V lost 6 bases and J 7 bases, leaving 9 bases between the germline ends. The CDR3 runs to 12 residues. Written as DNA, the CDR3 is TGCGCCAGCAGGGCGGACAGTGAAAAACTGTTTTTT. This sequence encodes CASRADSEKLFF.

Worth noting for this clonotype: The junction departs from the called germline gene at one end, perhaps through a read error. The rearrangement uses TRBV20-1 and TRBJ2-7; 7 bases agree with TRBD1. The CDR3 totals 12 residues. Germline V gives CDR1 DFQATT, CDR2 SNEGSKA (reference sequence). Written as DNA, the CDR3 is TGCAGTGTTAGAGGGACAGTATACGAGCAGTACTTC. This gives the protein CSVRGTVYEQYF.

This clonotype was recorded a few times. The genes are TRBV4-1 and TRBJ1-2, with 7 bases that match TRBD1. This CDR3 region has 17 residues. Germline lookup yields CDR1 MGHRA and CDR2 YSYEKL. After removal of 3 bases from V and 0 bases from J, the junction contained 10 bases not matched to a gene. The CDR3: CASSHFTGAQANYGYTF. CDR3 DNA: TGCGCCAGCAGCCACTTTACAGGGGCGCAAGCTAACTATGGCTACACCTTC.

This chain links TRBV12-3 or TRBV12-4 with TRBJ2-1; D remains ambiguous. Trimming shortened V by 8 bases and J by 1 base, and 12 bases separated the two germline ends. CDR3 length: 14 amino acids. Written as DNA, the CDR3 is TGTGCCAGCGGTAACATCGGTTCCTACAATGAGCAGTTCTTC. Its translation is CASGNIGSYNEQFF.

This clonotype was seen a few times. This chain uses TRBV7-2 with TRBJ2-5; D unresolved. This CDR3 contains 14 residues. The germline gives CDR1 SGHTA, CDR2 FQGNSA. V was shortened by 5 bases and J by 0 bases, with 10 bases between the two germline ends. The CDR3 DNA reads TGTGCCAGCAGCCCCCGACGGTACCAAGAGACCCAGTACTTC. This translates into CASSPRRYQETQYF. Drawing the rest from reference TRBV7-2 and TRBJ2-5, the complete variable domain is GAGVSQSPSNKVTEKGKDVELRCDPISGHTALYWYRQSLGQGLEFLIYFQGNSAPDKSGLPSDRFSAERTGGSVSTLTIQRTQQEDSAVYLCASSPRRYQETQYFGPGTRLLVL.

This chain joins TRBV29-1 and TRBJ1-1; D gene unclear. Germline V gene sequence: CDR1 SQVTM, CDR2 ANQGSEA. The CDR3 sequence is 13 residues long. Written as DNA, the CDR3 is TGCAGTTCTTCATTAGGCGGGAACACTGAAGCTTTCTTT. This translates into CSSSLGGNTEAFF.

A few counts support this clonotype. This rearrangement joins TRBV5-4 to TRBJ2-7; maybe TRBD2 (5 bases). CDR1 SGHNT and CDR2 YYREEE come from the germline V gene (reference sequence). V dropped 3 bases and J dropped 6 bases, with 16 bases sitting between them. This CDR3 comprises 14 residues. The CDR3 sequence: CASSYPEPGSEQYF. The DNA for the CDR3 is TGTGCCAGCAGCTATCCCGAACCGGGAAGCGAGCAGTACTTC. Variable domain in full (rest from reference TRBV5-4 and TRBJ2-7): ETGVTQSPTHLIKTRGQQVTLRCSSQSGHNTVSWYQQALGQGPQFIFQYYREEENGRGNFPPRFSGLQFPNYSSELNVNALELDDSALYLCASSYPEPGSEQYFGPGTRLTVT.